Below, 26 T cell receptor beta chains from the same sample are listed, as sequenced in a study of blood T cells in healthy people across ages. Through a sample-barcoded 5' primer and a J-beta primer mix, a second PCR was run for 7 to 11 cycles. TCRdb itself ran the 5' RACE reads through MiXCR, one entry per CDR3 protein. This sample has 550,000 to 650,000 distinct CDR3 sequences, with about 30% found just once. Source material: blood. The receptors derive from a woman at least 80 years old in good health.

This clonotype occurred once. Being one base from a much bigger clone, this may be a read error. This chain connects TRBV5-6 to TRBJ2-3, with D unresolved. Germline CDR1 is SGHDT and CDR2 is YYEEEE. The CDR3 runs 16 residues. In DNA, the CDR3 is TGTGCCAGCAGCCCATGGGTCATAACAAACACAGATACGCGGTATTTT. This sequence encodes CASSPWVITNTDTRYF. The whole variable domain, remainder taken from reference TRBV5-6 and TRBJ2-3, is DAGVTQSPTHLIKTRGQQVTLRCSPKSGHDTVSWYQQALGQGPQFIFQYYEEEERQRGNFPDRFSGHQFPNYSSELNVNALLLGDSALYLCASSPWVITNTDTRYFGPGTRLTVL.

This clonotype was found a few times. This chain uses TRBV20-1 with TRBJ1-6, with D possibly matching TRBD1 (5 bases). CDR1 DFQATT and CDR2 SNEGSKA come from the germline V gene (reference sequence). This CDR3 comprises 14 residues. V lost 2 bases and J 7 bases, leaving 12 bases between the germline ends. The CDR3 DNA follows: TGCAGTGCTAGAAGAGACCGACAGAATTCACCCCTCCACTTT. The encoded protein is CSARRDRQNSPLHF.

Remarks on this clonotype: This may arise from a read error, as a much more abundant clone is one base away. This chain uses TRBV6-5 with TRBJ2-1; 10 bases are shared with TRBD1. The J segment lost 7 bases and the V segment lost 6 bases, leaving 6 bases of the junction unmatched. In germline, CDR1 is MNHEY, CDR2 SVGAGI. This CDR3 is 14 amino acids long. CDR3 nucleotide sequence: TGTGCCAGCAGGGGGACAGGGGAGTGGAATGAGCAGTTCTTC. Its protein product is CASRGTGEWNEQFF.

Regarding this clonotype: A much larger clonotype is one base distant, so this may be a read error. V is TRBV28 and J is TRBJ2-1, with 10 bases lining up with TRBD2. Looked up from germline, CDR1 is MDHEN and CDR2 is SYDVKM. The CDR3 is 16 residues long. DNA of the CDR3: TGTACCAGCAGTCTTCCGGGACTAGCGATTTACAATGAGCAGTTCTTC. Protein: CTSSLPGLAIYNEQFF.

This clonotype has ten or more counts. V gene TRBV7-3 combines with J gene TRBJ2-1; 7 bases are a match to TRBD2. The CDR3 covers 15 residues. The trim removed 5 bases at V and 4 bases at J, leaving 8 bases unmatched. CDR1 SGHTA and CDR2 FQGTGA come from the germline V gene. The CDR3 DNA is TGTGCCAGCAGCCCGGGGGGACGCGGATACAATGAGCAGTTCTTC. Translated, it gives CASSPGGRGYNEQFF.

This clonotype was found a few times. This chain uses TRBV13 with TRBJ2-3, with 9 nucleotides matching TRBD1. CDR1 and CDR2 (germline): PRHDT, FYEKMQ (reference sequence). The CDR3 extends over 16 amino acids. With V trimmed by 0 bases and J by 4 bases, 5 bases remained unmatched. CDR3 nucleotide sequence: TGTGCCAGCAGCTTAGGCCCGGGACAGGGACCAGATACGCAGTATTTT. This sequence encodes CASSLGPGQGPDTQYF.

Remarks on this clonotype: This may come from a read error, since a much larger clone is one base off. The chain is built from TRBV19 and TRBJ2-5; 10 positions match TRBD2. The CDR3 is 16 residues long. Per germline, CDR1 LNHDA and CDR2 SQIVND (reference sequence). Trimming at V came to 6 bases and at J to 11 bases, leaving 18 bases not matched to a gene. CDR3 region: CASSRPSLAGELEQYF. For the CDR3, the DNA is TGTGCCAGTAGCCGCCCTTCCCTAGCGGGGGAATTAGAGCAGTACTTC. Based on the CDR3 plus reference TRBV19 and TRBJ2-5, the full variable domain is DGGITQSPKYLFRKEGQNVTLSCEQNLNHDAMYWYRQDPGQGLRLIYYSQIVNDFQKGDIAEGYSVSREKKESFPLTVTSAQKNPTAFYLCASSRPSLAGELEQYFGPGTRLLVL.

This clonotype showed up many times. The V gene is TRBV11-1, the J gene TRBJ1-2; 8 bases are a match to TRBD1. The CDR3 has 13 residues. Germline V gene data show CDR1 as SGHAT and CDR2 as FQDESV (reference sequence). With V trimmed by 3 bases and J by 6 bases, 3 bases remained unmatched. CDR3 amino acids: CASSLDRANGYTF. The CDR3 nucleotides are TGTGCCAGCAGCTTGGACAGGGCAAATGGCTACACCTTC.

This clonotype was counted at least ten times. The V gene is TRBV7-6, the J gene TRBJ2-1; unclear D gene. The CDR3 has 14 residues. V lost 7 bases and J 2 bases, leaving 12 bases between the germline ends. Per germline, CDR1 SGHVS and CDR2 FNYEAQ. The CDR3 sequence: CASTPARTYNEQFF. The DNA for the CDR3 is TGTGCCAGCACCCCAGCGAGAACCTACAATGAGCAGTTCTTC.

This clonotype was observed at least ten times. The chain recombines TRBV12-3 or TRBV12-4 with TRBJ2-1; D not certain. CDR3 length: 12 residues. V shed 3 bases and J shed 9 bases, with 9 bases lying between them. CDR3 in DNA: TGTGCCAGCAGTTTTGATAGTACTGAGCAGTTCTTC. Translation: CASSFDSTEQFF.

The chain uses TRBV9 and TRBJ2-3, with TRBD1 matching 8 bases. The CDR3 is 16 amino acids. Trimming removed 0 bases from V and 6 bases from J; junction bases left unmatched: 9. Per germline, CDR1 SGDLS and CDR2 YYNGEE. The CDR3 sequence is CASSVGTDRASDTQYF. CDR3 nucleotides: TGTGCCAGCAGCGTAGGGACGGACAGGGCAAGCGATACGCAGTATTTT.

This clonotype was detected many times. The J gene is TRBJ2-1, the V gene TRBV20-1; possible D gene TRBD1, 6 bases. This CDR3 has 16 amino acids. Trimming pared 0 bases from V and 0 bases from J, leaving 12 bases between. Germline V CDR1 and CDR2: DFQATT, SNEGSKA (reference sequence). The CDR3 sequence: CSAREGGRSSYNEQFF. The DNA of the CDR3 is TGCAGTGCTAGAGAAGGGGGACGGAGCTCCTACAATGAGCAGTTCTTC.

At least ten counts were recorded for this clonotype. The DNA for the CDR3 is TGCAGTGCTCGCGGGGGGCAGCCCCAGCATTTT. Its protein product is CSARGGQPQHF. This chain connects TRBV20-1 to TRBJ1-5; the D gene is possibly TRBD1 (5 bases). Germline values: CDR1 DFQATT, CDR2 SNEGSKA (reference sequence). Trimming shortened V by 5 bases and J by 7 bases, and 9 bases separated the two germline ends. The CDR3 covers 11 residues.

As concerns this clonotype: A much larger clone differs by one base, so this may be a read error. The chain combines TRBV7-2 with TRBJ1-2; maybe TRBD1 (5 bases). From germline, CDR1 is SGHTA and CDR2 FQGNSA. The CDR3 has 13 amino acids. The V gene lost 5 bases and the J gene lost 7 bases, with 14 bases spanning the gap. The CDR3 coding sequence is TGTGCCAGCAGCCCCAGCCAGGGAGGTGGCTACACCTTC. Its protein product is CASSPSQGGGYTF.

This clonotype showed up many times. The V and J genes are TRBV5-1 and TRBJ2-1, with 8 positions matching TRBD2. CDR1 and CDR2 from the germline V gene are SGHRS and YFSETQ. The CDR3 is made up of 16 amino acids. Trimming at V came to 0 bases and at J to 1 base, leaving 3 bases not matched to a gene. The CDR3 region is CASSLGIAGSYNEQFF. The CDR3 region has the DNA TGCGCCAGCAGCTTGGGTATAGCGGGGTCCTACAATGAGCAGTTCTTC.

This clonotype occurred many times. The chain links TRBV5-1 to TRBJ2-3; 10 bases map to TRBD2. Per the germline V gene, CDR1 is SGHRS and CDR2 is YFSETQ. V shed 1 base, J shed 2 bases, and the junction held 7 bases outside the gene matches. The CDR3 covers 17 residues. CDR3 residues: CASSLNPAGGPTDTQYF. Here the CDR3 DNA reads TGCGCCAGCAGCTTGAACCCAGCGGGGGGGCCCACAGATACGCAGTATTTT.

As for this clonotype: This clone may be a read error of a much larger clone one base away. The genes are TRBV18 and TRBJ2-1, with 7 bases matching TRBD2. The CDR3 extends over 15 amino acids. The V and J ends lost 4 bases and 13 bases, in that order; junction bases with no gene match: 16. Germline loops: CDR1 KGHSH, CDR2 LQKENI. Here the CDR3 DNA reads TGTGCCAGCTCACGGACTAGGACAAGGGAAGAGACCCAGTTCTTC. Protein sequence: CASSRTRTREETQFF. Looking up the rest from reference TRBV18 and TRBJ2-1 gives the full variable domain: NAGVMQNPRHLVRRRGQEARLRCSPMKGHSHVYWYRQLPEEGLKFMVYLQKENIIDESGMPKERFSAEFPKEGPSILRIQQVVRGDSAAYFCASSRTRTREETQFFGPGTRLTVL.

The chain joins TRBV7-2 to TRBJ2-3; D is unclear. Per germline, CDR1 SGHTA and CDR2 FQGNSA. Trimming pared 3 bases from V and 3 bases from J, leaving 7 bases between. This CDR3 is built from 13 residues. The CDR3 sequence is CASSFGLTDTQYF. In DNA form, the CDR3 reads TGTGCCAGCAGCTTCGGTCTGACAGATACGCAGTATTTT. Filled out from reference TRBV7-2 and TRBJ2-3, the complete variable domain reads GAGVSQSPSNKVTEKGKDVELRCDPISGHTALYWYRQSLGQGLEFLIYFQGNSAPDKSGLPSDRFSAERTGGSVSTLTIQRTQQEDSAVYLCASSFGLTDTQYFGPGTRLTVL.

This clonotype was counted ten times or more. The V and J genes are TRBV6-5 and TRBJ2-7; D may be TRBD2 (7 bases). The V end lost 10 bases, the J end lost 0 bases, and 19 bases lay between the germline ends. Per the germline V gene, CDR1 is MNHEY and CDR2 is SVGAGI. The CDR3 is 15 residues long. The CDR3 loop is CATRGGGYTSYEQYF. In DNA, the CDR3 is TGTGCCACAAGGGGGGGGGGATATACCTCCTACGAGCAGTACTTC.

This clonotype was recorded at least ten times. This sequence joins TRBV28 and TRBJ2-3; 8 nucleotides align to TRBD2. Germline trimming cut 6 bases from V and 3 bases from J; bases unmatched to any gene: 8. The CDR3 totals 15 residues. Germline CDR1 and CDR2: MDHEN and SYDVKM. Here the CDR3 DNA reads TGTGCCAGCAGGGTCGGGGGGGGCGGAACAGATACGCAGTATTTT. Encoded protein: CASRVGGGGTDTQYF.

This clonotype was observed once. The V gene is TRBV7-9, the J gene TRBJ2-7; 8 bases line up with TRBD2. Unmatched junction bases numbered 3, after V lost 1 base and J lost 1 base. Germline V gives CDR1 SEHNR, CDR2 FQNEAQ (reference sequence). This CDR3 is built from 15 residues. The CDR3 DNA reads TGTGCCAGCAGCTTAGAGGGGACTAGATCCTACGAGCAGTACTTC. Its protein product is CASSLEGTRSYEQYF. The whole variable domain, remainder taken from reference TRBV7-9 and TRBJ2-7, is DTGVSQNPRHKITKRGQNVTFRCDPISEHNRLYWYRQTLGQGPEFLTYFQNEAQLEKSRLLSDRFSAERPKGSFSTLEIQRTEQGDSAMYLCASSLEGTRSYEQYFGPGTRLTVT.

The chain couples TRBV20-1 to TRBJ2-3; 11 bases fit TRBD2. From germline, CDR1 is DFQATT and CDR2 SNEGSKA (reference sequence). The CDR3 is 14 residues long. J gave up 5 bases and V 6 bases, and 7 bases lay outside the gene matches. The DNA of the CDR3 is TGCAGTGCGCCCGGGACTAGCGGACGAGATACGCAGTATTTT. Its protein product is CSAPGTSGRDTQYF.

This CDR3 is CASRDLGSGVETQYF. CDR3 sequence (DNA): TGTGCCAGCAGGGACTTGGGTAGCGGGGTCGAGACCCAGTACTTC. This chain uses TRBV2 with TRBJ2-5; TRBD2 agrees at 8 bases. The CDR3 is made up of 15 amino acids. The V gene end was trimmed by 6 bases and the J gene end by 5 bases; junction bases not matched to a gene: 11. CDR1 is SNHLY and CDR2 is FYNNEI in the germline V gene.

This clonotype was picked up many times. This rearrangement joins TRBV13 to TRBJ2-5; 7 nucleotides align to TRBD1. Germline CDR1 reads PRHDT; CDR2 reads FYEKMQ (reference sequence). This CDR3 spans 13 amino acids. The ends lost 6 bases at V and 4 bases at J; junction bases unmatched: 5. CDR3 in DNA: TGTGCCAGCAGTTTAAACAGGGGAGAGACCCAGTACTTC. This translates into CASSLNRGETQYF.

In this sample, this clonotype turned up many times. This chain links TRBV14 with TRBJ2-5, with TRBD2 matching over 11 bases. The CDR3 length is 17 residues. Per the germline V gene, CDR1 is SGHDN and CDR2 is FVKESK. Trimming at V came to 4 bases and at J to 1 base, leaving 8 bases not matched to a gene. CDR3 in amino acids: CASSRVISGGAQETQYF. In DNA, the CDR3 is TGTGCCAGCAGCCGAGTGATTAGCGGGGGGGCCCAAGAGACCCAGTACTTC.

This clonotype came up a few times. The chain combines TRBV3-1 with TRBJ1-2, with 8 bases that match TRBD1. The CDR3 runs 15 residues. Germline trimming cut 3 bases from V and 2 bases from J; bases unmatched to any gene: 5. The germline CDR1 and CDR2 sequences are LGHDT and YNNKEL (reference sequence). CDR3 loop: CASSQLRQGNYGYTF. As DNA, the CDR3 is TGTGCCAGCAGCCAGTTACGACAGGGGAACTATGGCTACACCTTC.